Here is one T cell receptor (beta chain) with its context. The CDR3 contains 15 residues. Trimming removed 5 bases from V and 3 bases from J; junction bases left unmatched: 6. Looked up from germline, CDR1 is LNHDA and CDR2 is SQIVND (reference sequence). This specimen belongs to a study of blood T cell repertoires in COVID-19. Background on the study: Researchers got acute and convalescent COVID-19 samples from the United States, Italy and Spain. The cDNA or gDNA used as material had been derived from T cells, B-cell-depleted T cells, or PBMCs.

In the authors' methods: Counts of nucleated cells, estimated from reference gene primer amplification, were obtained. The method was immunoSEQ multiplex PCR; TCRdb's version includes in-frame clones alone and lacks a portion of them. From that table come the V and J calls and clone size; the DNA was used to work out D and trimming. Altogether under 100,000 clones are present, approximately 81% being singletons, with the ten largest covering approximately 23%. This TCR was sampled from a man at least 80 years old with active or convalescent COVID-19. The chain carries TRBV19 and TRBJ1-4; TRBD1 matches at 7 bases. The material sequenced was peripheral blood. DNA for the CDR3: TGTGCCAGTAGTCCTCGACAGGGACCTAATGAAAAACTGTTTTTT. Translation: CASSPRQGPNEKLFF.